The rows below give T cell receptor beta chains drawn from one sample of a study of cytomegalovirus exposure and HLA in healthy donors. Profiled with immunoSEQ multiplex PCR; TCRdb holds only in-frame clones, not every one. The sample includes about 160,000 clones, around 85% of them seen just once. Sequences were obtained from PBMCs. The receptors shown here come from a man in his fifties or sixties in good health and CMV-seropositive. The conserved cysteine and the conserved F or W are not part of the CDR3 here. Each record gives: J gene, V gene, CDR3 protein.

j_gene: TRBJ2-5; v_gene: TRBV5-5; CDR3aa: ASSFPSGQETQY
j_gene: TRBJ2-7; v_gene: TRBV21-1; CDR3aa: ASSKVTLSWDRTYEQY
j_gene: TRBJ1-5; v_gene: TRBV18; CDR3aa: ASSPTAGNRNQPQH
j_gene: TRBJ2-7; v_gene: TRBV28; CDR3aa: ASSFGGNEQY
j_gene: TRBJ2-7; v_gene: TRBV28; CDR3aa: ASSLVRGVYEQY
j_gene: TRBJ2-1; v_gene: TRBV7-6; CDR3aa: ASSFGGGINEQF
j_gene: TRBJ1-5; v_gene: TRBV19; CDR3aa: ASSIAAPSNQPQH
j_gene: TRBJ1-1; v_gene: TRBV11-3; CDR3aa: ASSLGPTGAANTEAF
j_gene: TRBJ2-5; v_gene: TRBV2; CDR3aa: ASSESLSGRETQY
j_gene: TRBJ2-3; v_gene: TRBV11-2; CDR3aa: ASSFIAGGQGDTQY
j_gene: TRBJ2-7; v_gene: TRBV21-1; CDR3aa: ASSKGEVIGIYEQY
j_gene: TRBJ1-2; v_gene: TRBV18; CDR3aa: ASSVQGARKANYGYT
j_gene: TRBJ2-2; v_gene: TRBV14; CDR3aa: ASSPQSVGELF
j_gene: TRBJ1-5; v_gene: TRBV11-2; CDR3aa: ASSLDQGGVRPQH
j_gene: TRBJ1-1; v_gene: TRBV28; CDR3aa: ASSIVGERVAF
j_gene: TRBJ1-2; v_gene: TRBV2; CDR3aa: ASSAIGTYGYT
j_gene: TRBJ1-2; v_gene: TRBV29-1; CDR3aa: SVERGQGGYT
j_gene: TRBJ2-1; v_gene: TRBV10-1; CDR3aa: ASSVRTGDYNEQF
j_gene: TRBJ2-1; v_gene: TRBV29-1; CDR3aa: SVEDYGYEQF
j_gene: TRBJ1-2; v_gene: TRBV5-5; CDR3aa: ASSRGTGDGYT
j_gene: TRBJ2-1; v_gene: TRBV7-2; CDR3aa: ASSLASGFSYNEQF
j_gene: TRBJ1-1; v_gene: TRBV18; CDR3aa: ASHRGDLKNTEAF
j_gene: TRBJ1-1; v_gene: TRBV5-1; CDR3aa: ASKVSGGLGTEAF
j_gene: TRBJ2-5; v_gene: TRBV2; CDR3aa: ASSEVRQETQY
j_gene: TRBJ1-1; v_gene: TRBV7-3; CDR3aa: ASSLTTGQNTEAF
j_gene: TRBJ2-3; v_gene: TRBV9; CDR3aa: ASSPGGGETDTQY
j_gene: TRBJ1-4; v_gene: TRBV4-3; CDR3aa: ASSQDREKLF
j_gene: TRBJ2-3; v_gene: TRBV9; CDR3aa: ASSVRQGSTDTQY
j_gene: TRBJ1-1; v_gene: TRBV27; CDR3aa: ASITWAGSTEAF
j_gene: TRBJ2-2; v_gene: TRBV9; CDR3aa: ASLADHTGELF
j_gene: TRBJ1-5; v_gene: TRBV7-6; CDR3aa: ASSLAGDGKPQH
j_gene: TRBJ1-4; v_gene: TRBV4-1; CDR3aa: ASSVTGTGYEKLF
j_gene: TRBJ2-3; v_gene: TRBV6-5; CDR3aa: ASSYQGRDTDTQY
j_gene: TRBJ2-7; v_gene: TRBV11-2; CDR3aa: ASSPSTGGTYEQY
j_gene: TRBJ2-3; v_gene: TRBV5-8; CDR3aa: ASTEGSSITDTQY
j_gene: TRBJ2-7; v_gene: TRBV27; CDR3aa: ASTMGAAPGYEQY
j_gene: TRBJ2-7; v_gene: TRBV5-1; CDR3aa: ASSFGTGSFYEQY
j_gene: TRBJ2-3; v_gene: TRBV5-1; CDR3aa: ASSLGAGGTDTQY
j_gene: TRBJ2-1; v_gene: TRBV7-3; CDR3aa: ASSLFPGPPRNEQF
j_gene: TRBJ2-2; v_gene: TRBV5-1; CDR3aa: ASSLVYSGPGELF
j_gene: TRBJ1-1; v_gene: TRBV7-9; CDR3aa: ASSYTTGSTEAF
j_gene: TRBJ2-1; v_gene: TRBV4-1; CDR3aa: ASSSGLAGIGDEQF
j_gene: TRBJ2-1; v_gene: TRBV10-1; CDR3aa: ASSESTQVTRI
j_gene: TRBJ2-1; v_gene: TRBV5-1; CDR3aa: ASSRTSGTYNEQF
j_gene: TRBJ2-7; v_gene: TRBV27; CDR3aa: ASRLRLSESEQY
j_gene: TRBJ2-5; v_gene: TRBV27; CDR3aa: ASRAGQGWETQY
j_gene: TRBJ2-5; v_gene: TRBV5-1; CDR3aa: ASSNSGTGSQETQY
j_gene: TRBJ2-3; v_gene: TRBV5-4; CDR3aa: ASSSIAGGVTDTQY
j_gene: TRBJ2-7; v_gene: TRBV28; CDR3aa: AVRGNLYEQY
j_gene: TRBJ2-1; v_gene: TRBV2; CDR3aa: ASSESSGRREQF
j_gene: TRBJ2-5; v_gene: TRBV9; CDR3aa: ASSVDLAGPQY